The TCR beta chain under discussion was sequenced for a study of shared clonotypes between healthy human individuals. The germline CDR1 and CDR2 sequences are LGHNA and YSLEER. The CDR3 loop spans 15 amino acids. V lost 4 bases and J lost 0, with 9 bases in between. Clones were read by immunoSEQ multiplex PCR, and TCRdb kept only the in-frame ones, dropping some. The repertoire consists of approximately 1.4 million clones, with about 98% occurring once and the leading ten covering about 0.42%. What was sequenced was naive CD4+ T cells sorted from blood. Subset indicated: CD45RA+ positively selected. This chain connects TRBV4-3 to TRBJ1-4; D ambiguous. The source is a man aged 25 to 40 in good health. This chain's CDR3 is CASSRAFATNEKLFF. The CDR3 DNA is TGCGCCAGCAGCCGTGCGTTTGCAACTAATGAAAAACTGTTTTTT.